This T cell receptor beta chain was sequenced in a study of T cell responses to AZD1222 COVID-19 vaccine. Trimming pared 3 bases from V and 7 bases from J, leaving 9 bases between. CDR3 length equals 12 residues. Produced via immunoSEQ multiplex PCR; TCRdb's table is partial and in-frame only. The repertoire holds about 140,000 clones, around 92% seen once, with under 2.5% in the top ten. This clone was seen only a few times. This sequence originates from an adult in good health. This specimen consisted of peripheral blood, obtained on day 0 of AZD1222 vaccination. J is TRBJ1-2 and V is TRBV12-3 or TRBV12-4; a possible D gene is TRBD1 (5 bases). The chain's CDR3 is CASSFFGGGYTF. CDR3 coding DNA: TGTGCCAGCAGTTTTTTTGGGGGTGGCTACACCTTC.